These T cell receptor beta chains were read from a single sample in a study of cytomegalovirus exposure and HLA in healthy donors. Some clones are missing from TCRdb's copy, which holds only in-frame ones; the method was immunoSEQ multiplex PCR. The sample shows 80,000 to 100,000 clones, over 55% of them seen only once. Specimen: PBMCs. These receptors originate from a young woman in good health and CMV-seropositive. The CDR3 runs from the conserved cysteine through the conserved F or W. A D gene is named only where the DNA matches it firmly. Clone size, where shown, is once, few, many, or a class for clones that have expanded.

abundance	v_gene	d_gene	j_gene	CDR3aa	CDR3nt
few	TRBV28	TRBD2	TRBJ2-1	CASSPIAGLPNEQFF	TGTGCCAGCAGTCCTATAGCGGGATTACCCAATGAGCAGTTCTTC
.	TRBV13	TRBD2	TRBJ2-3	CASSFRRAGGGDTQYF	TGTGCCAGCAGCTTTCGTAGGGCGGGGGGGGGAGATACGCAGTATTTT
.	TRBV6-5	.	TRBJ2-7	CASSPLGQLEQYF	TGTGCCAGCAGTCCCCTCGGACAGCTCGAGCAGTACTTC
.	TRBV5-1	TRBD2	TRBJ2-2	CASSFLGGVTGELFF	TGCGCCAGCAGCTTTCTCGGGGGGGTCACCGGGGAGCTGTTTTTT
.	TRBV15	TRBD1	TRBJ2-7	CATSRERDRNYEQYF	TGCGCCACCAGCAGAGAACGGGACAGGAACTACGAGCAGTACTTC
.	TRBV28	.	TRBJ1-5	CASSIRASYQPQHF	TGTGCCAGCAGTATCAGGGCTTCCTATCAGCCCCAGCATTTT
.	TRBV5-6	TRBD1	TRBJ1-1	CASTTPGTVTEAFF	TGTGCCAGCACCACGCCCGGGACAGTGACTGAAGCTTTCTTT
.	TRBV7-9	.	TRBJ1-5	CASRKAGESNQPQHF	TGTGCCAGCAGAAAGGCAGGGGAAAGCAATCAGCCCCAGCATTTT
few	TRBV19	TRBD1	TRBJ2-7	CASSQNDRASYEQYF	TGTGCCAGTAGCCAAAACGACAGGGCTTCCTACGAGCAGTACTTC
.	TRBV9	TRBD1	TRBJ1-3	CASSVGGTGNSGNTIYF	TGTGCCAGCAGCGTAGGTGGGACAGGAAACTCTGGAAACACCATATATTTT
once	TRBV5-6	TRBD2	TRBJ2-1	CASSLPSGVYNEQFF	TGTGCCAGCAGCCTTCCTAGCGGAGTCTACAATGAGCAGTTCTTC
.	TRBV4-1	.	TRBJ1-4	CASSQDQGGGTNEKLFF	TGCGCCAGCAGCCAAGATCAGGGCGGGGGGACTAATGAAAAACTGTTTTTT
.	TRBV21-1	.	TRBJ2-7	CAPLPSKSPYEQYF	TGTGCCCCGCTCCCCTCTAAGTCCCCCTACGAGCAGTACTTC
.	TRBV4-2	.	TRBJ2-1	CASSLGVGPYNEQFF	TGTGCCAGCAGCTTAGGAGTCGGCCCCTACAATGAGCAGTTCTTC
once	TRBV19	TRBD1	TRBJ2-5	CASSLTGVTEETQYF	TGTGCCAGTAGCCTGACAGGGGTTACTGAAGAGACCCAGTACTTC
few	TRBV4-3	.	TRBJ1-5	CASSQDRGNQPQHF	TGCGCCAGCAGCCAAGACAGGGGCAATCAGCCCCAGCATTTT
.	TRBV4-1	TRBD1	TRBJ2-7	CASSQTGDGRYEQYF	TGCGCCAGCAGCCAGACAGGGGACGGAAGATACGAGCAGTACTTC